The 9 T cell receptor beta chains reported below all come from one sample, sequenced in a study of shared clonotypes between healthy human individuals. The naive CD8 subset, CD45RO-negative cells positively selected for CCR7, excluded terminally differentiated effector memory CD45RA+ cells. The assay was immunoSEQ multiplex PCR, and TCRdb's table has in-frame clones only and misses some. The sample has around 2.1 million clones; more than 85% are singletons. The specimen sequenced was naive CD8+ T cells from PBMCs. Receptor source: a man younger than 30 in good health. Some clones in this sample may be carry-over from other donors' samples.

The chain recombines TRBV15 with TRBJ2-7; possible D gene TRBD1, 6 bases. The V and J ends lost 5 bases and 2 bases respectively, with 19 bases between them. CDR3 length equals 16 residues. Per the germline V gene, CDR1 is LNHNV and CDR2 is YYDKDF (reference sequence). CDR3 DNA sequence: TGTGCCACCAGCGGGAGCCAGAGGACAGACCCCTACGAGCAGTACTTC. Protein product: CATSGSQRTDPYEQYF.

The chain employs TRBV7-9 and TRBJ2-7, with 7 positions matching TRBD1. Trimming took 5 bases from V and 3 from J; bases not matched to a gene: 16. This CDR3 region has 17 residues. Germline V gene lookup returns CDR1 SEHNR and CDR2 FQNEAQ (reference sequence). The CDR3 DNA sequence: TGTGCCAGCAGCCAAGATCGATTTGGGACAGTCTTCTACGAGCAGTACTTC. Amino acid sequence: CASSQDRFGTVFYEQYF.

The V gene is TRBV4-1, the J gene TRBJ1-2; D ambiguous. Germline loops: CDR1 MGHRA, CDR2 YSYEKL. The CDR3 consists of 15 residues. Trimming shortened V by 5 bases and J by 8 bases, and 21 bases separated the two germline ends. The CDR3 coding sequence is TGCGCCAGCAGCGCACCGGGCACGGACTATGACGGCTACACCTTC. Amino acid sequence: CASSAPGTDYDGYTF.

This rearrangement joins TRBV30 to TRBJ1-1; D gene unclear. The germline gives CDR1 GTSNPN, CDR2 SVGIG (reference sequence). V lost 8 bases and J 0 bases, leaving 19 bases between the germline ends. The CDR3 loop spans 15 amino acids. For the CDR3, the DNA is TGTGCCGGGCGACCTGAGGTGGTTTTGAACACTGAAGCTTTCTTT. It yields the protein CAGRPEVVLNTEAFF.

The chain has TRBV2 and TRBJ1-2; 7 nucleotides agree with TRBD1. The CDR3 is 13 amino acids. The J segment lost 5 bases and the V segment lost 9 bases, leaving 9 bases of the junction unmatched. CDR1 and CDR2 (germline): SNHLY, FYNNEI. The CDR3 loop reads CARDEGQRYGYTF. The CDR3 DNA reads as TGTGCCAGGGATGAGGGACAGAGGTATGGCTACACCTTC.

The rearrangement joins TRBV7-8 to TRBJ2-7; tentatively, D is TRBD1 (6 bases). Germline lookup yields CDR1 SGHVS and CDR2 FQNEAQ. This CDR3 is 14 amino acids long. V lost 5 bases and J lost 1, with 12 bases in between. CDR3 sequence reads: CASSPRTDSYEQYF. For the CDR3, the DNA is TGTGCCAGCAGCCCCCGGACAGATTCCTACGAGCAGTACTTC.

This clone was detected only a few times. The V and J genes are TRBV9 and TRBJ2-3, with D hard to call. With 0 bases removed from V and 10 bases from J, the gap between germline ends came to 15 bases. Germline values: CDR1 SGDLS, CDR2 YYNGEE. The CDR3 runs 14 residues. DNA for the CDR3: TGTGCCAGCAGCGTAGGGGCCAAGCCCCTCTCGCAGTATTTT. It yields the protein CASSVGAKPLSQYF.

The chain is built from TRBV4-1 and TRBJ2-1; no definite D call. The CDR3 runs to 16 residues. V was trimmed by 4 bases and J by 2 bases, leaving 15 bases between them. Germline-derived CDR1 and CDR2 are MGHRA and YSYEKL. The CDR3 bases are TGCGCCAGCAGCCCCGATACCGTGATGGCCTACAATGAGCAGTTCTTC. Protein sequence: CASSPDTVMAYNEQFF.

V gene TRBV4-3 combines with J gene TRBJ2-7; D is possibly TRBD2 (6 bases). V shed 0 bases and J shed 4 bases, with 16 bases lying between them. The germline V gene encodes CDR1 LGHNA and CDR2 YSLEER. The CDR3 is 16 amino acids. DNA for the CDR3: TGCGCCAGCAGCCAAGATGGGGGGACTGCAAGGTACGAGCAGTACTTC. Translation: CASSQDGGTARYEQYF.